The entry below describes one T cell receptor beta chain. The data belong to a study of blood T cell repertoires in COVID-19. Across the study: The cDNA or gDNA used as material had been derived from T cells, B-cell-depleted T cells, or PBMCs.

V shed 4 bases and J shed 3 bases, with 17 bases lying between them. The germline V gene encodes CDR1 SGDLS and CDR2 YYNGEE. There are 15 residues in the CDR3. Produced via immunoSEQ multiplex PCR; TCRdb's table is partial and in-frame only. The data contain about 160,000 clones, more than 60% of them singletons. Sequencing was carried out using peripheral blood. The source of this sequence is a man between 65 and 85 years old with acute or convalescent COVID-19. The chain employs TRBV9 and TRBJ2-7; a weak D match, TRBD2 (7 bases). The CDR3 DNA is TGTGCCAGCAGCCAAGGGGGAGGGGTCAACTACGAGCAGTACTTC. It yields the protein CASSQGGGVNYEQYF.